The 20 T cell receptor beta chains reported below all come from one sample, sequenced in a study of PD-1 blockade in classical Hodgkin lymphoma. Sequencing used immunoSEQ multiplex PCR; TCRdb keeps in-frame clones, though not all of them. The table has around 40,000 clones, around four fifths seen once. Time point of the sample: cycle 4 day 1 (C4D1), after five to seven weeks of nivolumab. Relapse after autologous stem cell transplantation occurred in every patient, and brentuximab vedotin exposure varied. This sample comprised peripheral blood mononuclear cells (PBMCs), obtained before the fourth cycle of nivolumab. The receptor source for this set is a human donor with classical Hodgkin lymphoma.

The chain has TRBV6-5 and TRBJ2-1; 8 bases are a match to TRBD1. Germline assignment: CDR1 MNHEY and CDR2 SVGAGI. The CDR3 is 15 residues long. The V segment lost 6 bases and the J segment 5 bases; nucleotides outside the gene matches: 9. The CDR3 protein is CASSKRQGYHNEQFF. The CDR3 DNA is TGTGCCAGCAGCAAACGACAGGGGTACCACAATGAGCAGTTCTTC.

The chain is built from TRBV30 and TRBJ2-1, with D perhaps being TRBD1 or TRBD2 (5 bases each). Germline lookup yields CDR1 GTSNPN and CDR2 SVGIG (reference sequence). There are 14 residues in the CDR3. The V gene lost 3 bases and the J gene lost 3 bases, with 12 bases spanning the gap. The CDR3 coding sequence is TGTGCCTGGAGGGGGACGGCCGGCTACAATGAGCAGTTCTTC. This encodes CAWRGTAGYNEQFF.

The rearrangement uses TRBV4-2 and TRBJ2-2; 9 bases are a match to TRBD2. The CDR3 has 15 residues. With 6 bases clipped from V and 6 bases from J, the junction kept 8 bases outside the gene matches. Germline V gene sequence: CDR1 LGHNA, CDR2 YNFKEQ. CDR3 sequence (DNA): TGTGCCAGCAGGATGTCTAGCGGGGAGGCCGGGGAGCTGTTTTTT. It yields the protein CASRMSSGEAGELFF.

This sequence joins TRBV4-3 and TRBJ2-7, with D uncertain. Germline CDR1 LGHNA, CDR2 YSLEER. This CDR3 spans 15 amino acids. The ends were cut back, 1 base at V and 3 bases at J, with 13 bases in the middle. The CDR3 coding sequence is TGCGCCAGCAGCCAAGGACTCCACTCCATCTACGAGCAGTACTTC. It yields the protein CASSQGLHSIYEQYF.

The chain has TRBV11-1 and TRBJ2-7, with D tentatively TRBD1 (6 bases). The CDR3 sequence is 13 residues long. The V end lost 5 bases, the J end lost 2 bases, and 10 bases lay between the germline ends. Per germline, CDR1 SGHAT and CDR2 FQDESV (reference sequence). The CDR3 is CASSQNRAYEQYF. DNA of the CDR3: TGTGCCAGCAGCCAAAACAGGGCCTACGAGCAGTACTTC.

The chain employs TRBV4-3 and TRBJ2-7; TRBD1 is a possible D gene (5 bases). From germline, CDR1 is LGHNA and CDR2 YSLEER. CDR3 length equals 15 residues. V was trimmed by 2 bases and J by 3 bases, leaving 14 bases between them. Here the CDR3 reads CASSQQNSGFYEQYF. The CDR3 DNA is TGCGCCAGCAGCCAACAAAACTCAGGGTTCTACGAGCAGTACTTC.

The gene calls are TRBV9 and TRBJ2-3; 10 positions agree with TRBD2. CDR3 length equals 17 residues. Germline V lookup: CDR1 SGDLS, CDR2 YYNGEE. V shed 1 base and J 1 base; nucleotides not matched to a gene: 6. The CDR3 reads CASSVLGLAGGTDTQYF. CDR3 nucleotide sequence: TGTGCCAGCAGCGTACTCGGTCTAGCGGGGGGCACAGATACGCAGTATTTT.

This clone appeared once. The chain links TRBV5-4 to TRBJ2-7; TRBD1 might be the D (6 bases). Per germline, CDR1 SGHNT and CDR2 YYREEE (reference sequence). V shed 1 base and J shed 0 bases, with 11 bases lying between them. This CDR3 is 15 amino acids long. The CDR3 DNA reads as TGTGCCAGCAGCTTGCGACAGGTAGGCTCCTACGAGCAGTACTTC. Its protein product is CASSLRQVGSYEQYF. Full variable domain (remainder filled in from reference TRBV5-4 and TRBJ2-7): ETGVTQSPTHLIKTRGQQVTLRCSSQSGHNTVSWYQQALGQGPQFIFQYYREEENGRGNFPPRFSGLQFPNYSSELNVNALELDDSALYLCASSLRQVGSYEQYFGPGTRLTVT.

The rearrangement uses TRBV19 and TRBJ2-2; the D is unclear. Per the germline V gene, CDR1 is LNHDA and CDR2 is SQIVND (reference sequence). The CDR3 runs to 13 residues. Trimming took off 7 bases at V and 4 bases at J, with 10 bases between the two ends. The CDR3 loop reads CASNHRSTGELFF. The CDR3 DNA follows: TGTGCCAGTAACCACCGCAGCACCGGGGAGCTGTTTTTT.

CDR3 protein: CASSLPRANQPQHF. The CDR3 DNA is TGTGCCAGCAGTTTACCCAGGGCGAATCAGCCCCAGCATTTT. The chain employs TRBV28 and TRBJ1-5; tentatively, D is TRBD1 (5 bases). Germline V lookup: CDR1 MDHEN, CDR2 SYDVKM. Trimming cost V 2 bases and J 4 bases, with 9 bases left between them. The CDR3 is 14 residues long.

In its sample, this clone was seen once. CDR3 residues: CASSFTPDTQYF. The DNA of the CDR3 is TGTGCCAGCAGTTTTACGCCAGATACGCAGTATTTT. The chain employs TRBV27 and TRBJ2-3; D is unclear. Germline assignment: CDR1 MNHEY and CDR2 SMNVEV (reference sequence). Trimming took off 3 bases at V and 4 bases at J, with 5 bases between the two ends. The CDR3 has 12 residues.

This chain connects TRBV4-2 to TRBJ2-5; D gene uncertain. Germline V lookup: CDR1 LGHNA, CDR2 YNFKEQ. The CDR3 has 12 residues. The germline V and J ends were trimmed by 3 bases and 3 bases, with 5 bases remaining between them. Here the CDR3 reads CASSHLKETQYF. DNA of the CDR3: TGTGCCAGCAGCCATTTAAAAGAGACCCAGTACTTC.

The V gene is TRBV9, the J gene TRBJ2-1, with 11 nucleotides matching TRBD2. Germline-derived CDR1 and CDR2 are SGDLS and YYNGEE. The ends lost 4 bases at V and 7 bases at J; junction bases unmatched: 13. The CDR3 spans 17 residues. The CDR3 spells CASSPSRLAGGKNEQFF. CDR3 nucleotides: TGTGCCAGCAGCCCTAGCCGCCTAGCGGGGGGCAAAAATGAGCAGTTCTTC.

This CDR3 reads CASSAKIGGPQHF. The CDR3 DNA follows: TGTGCCAGCAGTGCGAAAATTGGTGGGCCCCAGCATTTT. The J gene is TRBJ1-5, the V gene TRBV6-5; D is ambiguous. The CDR3 covers 13 residues. The germline CDR1 and CDR2 sequences are MNHEY and SVGAGI. Trimming shortened V by 5 bases and J by 9 bases, and 14 bases separated the two germline ends.

This clone was counted once. The chain carries TRBV10-3 and TRBJ1-2; D gene unclear. Trimming pared 4 bases from V and 2 bases from J, leaving 2 bases between. CDR1 is ENHRY, CDR2 SYGVKD, per germline. The CDR3 sequence is 11 residues long. The CDR3 DNA reads as TGTGCCATCAGTGTGAACTATGGCTACACCTTC. This sequence encodes CAISVNYGYTF.

The chain recombines TRBV4-2 with TRBJ2-3; TRBD1 might be the D (6 bases). V lost 1 base to trimming and J lost 6 bases, with 17 bases between them. Germline V gene data show CDR1 as LGHNA and CDR2 as YNFKEQ. This CDR3 spans 16 amino acids. CDR3 sequence (DNA): TGTGCCAGCAGCCAAGGTAGACAGGACAGTGCGGATACGCAGTATTTT. Its protein is CASSQGRQDSADTQYF.

This chain uses TRBV7-2 with TRBJ2-5; D unresolved. V was cut by 0 bases and J by 2 bases, with 4 bases left in between. CDR3 length: 13 amino acids. Per germline, CDR1 SGHTA and CDR2 FQGNSA. CDR3 in amino acids: CASSLAVQETQYF. The CDR3 DNA sequence: TGTGCCAGCAGCTTAGCGGTTCAAGAGACCCAGTACTTC.

The chain joins TRBV7-9 to TRBJ2-3; D perhaps matches TRBD1 (8 bases). The CDR3 has 16 residues. The V end lost 7 bases, the J end lost 0 bases, and 17 bases lay between the germline ends. Germline-derived CDR1 and CDR2 are SEHNR and FQNEAQ (reference sequence). The CDR3 DNA is TGTGCCAGCATGCGGGAGTGGACAGGGAGCACAGATACGCAGTATTTT. Its protein is CASMREWTGSTDTQYF.

The gene calls are TRBV6-1 and TRBJ2-3, with 11 bases that match TRBD2. V was pared by 0 bases and J by 5 bases, with 4 bases of the junction left unmatched. Germline loops: CDR1 MNHNS, CDR2 SASEGT. The length of the CDR3 is 16 residues. CDR3 amino acids: CASSEAIAGGLDTQYF. The DNA for the CDR3 is TGTGCCAGCAGTGAAGCCATAGCGGGGGGGCTAGATACGCAGTATTTT.

The chain joins TRBV4-3 to TRBJ1-4; a possible D gene is TRBD1 (5 bases). Per the germline V gene, CDR1 is LGHNA and CDR2 is YSLEER. V dropped 4 bases and J dropped 8 bases, with 14 bases sitting between them. This CDR3 has 14 amino acids. CDR3 in DNA: TGCGCCAGCAGCCGGGGGAGGGGTAAAGAAAAACTGTTTTTT. This codes for CASSRGRGKEKLFF.